The 9 T cell receptor beta chains presented below share a single source sample, sequenced in a study of T cell responses to AZD1222 COVID-19 vaccine. Sequencing was performed with immunoSEQ multiplex PCR; in TCRdb, only in-frame clones are kept and a portion is missing. The data hold fewer than 120,000 clones, with around 92% observed a single time. The input for sequencing was peripheral blood, taken on day 0 of AZD1222 vaccination. These receptor sequences come from an adult in good health.

The V and J genes are TRBV5-5 and TRBJ1-1; D unclear. In germline, CDR1 is SGHKS, CDR2 YYEKEE (reference sequence). There are 15 residues in the CDR3. The ends were cut back, 0 bases at V and 1 base at J, with 10 bases in the middle. The CDR3 sequence is CASSLVAGPNTEAFF. The CDR3 nucleotides are TGTGCCAGCAGCTTGGTGGCCGGACCGAACACTGAAGCTTTCTTT.

The V call is TRBV9, the J call TRBJ2-3; 13 nucleotides match TRBD2. CDR3 size: 17 residues. Germline V gene lookup returns CDR1 SGDLS and CDR2 YYNGEE. V lost 3 bases and J lost 2; bases outside the gene matches: 6. The CDR3 reads CASSAPTSGGLTDTQYF. The CDR3 DNA follows: TGTGCCAGCAGCGCCCCGACTAGCGGGGGGCTCACAGATACGCAGTATTTT. The entire variable domain, with the rest obtained from reference TRBV9 and TRBJ2-3, is as follows: DSGVTQTPKHLITATGQRVTLRCSPRSGDLSVYWYQQSLDQGLQFLIQYYNGEERAKGNILERFSAQQFPDLHSELNLSSLELGDSALYFCASSAPTSGGLTDTQYFGPGTRLTVL.

This chain links TRBV3-1 (or the pseudogene TRBV3-2) with TRBJ2-1; 9 bases agree with TRBD2. V shed 4 bases and J 3 bases; nucleotides not matched to a gene: 4. CDR3 length: 15 residues. CDR1 and CDR2 (germline): LGHDT, YNNKEL (reference sequence). This chain's CDR3 is CASSPRLAVYNEQFF. For the CDR3, the DNA is TGTGCCAGCAGCCCCCGACTAGCGGTCTACAATGAGCAGTTCTTC.

The chain employs TRBV27 and TRBJ2-1; D gene uncertain. Trimming shortened V by 1 base and J by 0 bases, and 10 bases separated the two germline ends. In germline, CDR1 is MNHEY, CDR2 SMNVEV (reference sequence). This CDR3 is 16 amino acids long. The CDR3 spells CASSLLAQSSYNEQFF. The CDR3, as DNA: TGTGCCAGCAGTTTATTGGCTCAGAGCTCCTACAATGAGCAGTTCTTC.

The V call is TRBV7-3, the J call TRBJ2-1; 11 positions agree with TRBD2. Trimming took 5 bases from V and 8 from J; bases not matched to a gene: 11. Germline V gene sequence: CDR1 SGHTA, CDR2 FQGTGA. The CDR3 loop spans 16 amino acids. This chain's CDR3 is CASSLPASGGTDEQFF. The CDR3 nucleotides are TGTGCCAGCAGCCTCCCGGCTAGCGGGGGGACGGATGAGCAGTTCTTC.

The V gene is TRBV4-1, the J gene TRBJ2-1; D ambiguous. Germline CDR1 reads MGHRA; CDR2 reads YSYEKL. The V and J ends lost 0 bases and 3 bases respectively, with 3 bases between them. The CDR3 totals 13 residues. The CDR3 sequence: CASSQDNYNEQFF. DNA for the CDR3: TGCGCCAGCAGCCAAGATAACTACAATGAGCAGTTCTTC.

The chain joins TRBV28 to TRBJ1-1; possible D gene TRBD1, 5 bases. CDR1 and CDR2 from the germline V gene are MDHEN and SYDVKM. The CDR3 consists of 13 residues. Between the trimmed V and J ends, which lost 6 bases and 3 bases, there was a span of 11 bases. The CDR3 region is CASSNEGHTEAFF. The CDR3 DNA sequence: TGTGCCAGCAGCAATGAGGGGCACACTGAAGCTTTCTTT.

The chain combines TRBV28 with TRBJ1-3; 8 positions match TRBD1. The CDR3 runs 15 residues. V gave up 7 bases and J gave up 7 bases; unmatched junction bases: 12. The V gene's germline CDR1 is MDHEN and CDR2 SYDVKM. CDR3 residues: CASILRGQGGNTIYF. CDR3 nucleotide sequence: TGTGCCAGCATTCTACGCGGACAGGGAGGGAACACCATATATTTT.

The V and J genes are TRBV19 and TRBJ1-5; no definite D call. This CDR3 has 17 amino acids. Germline values: CDR1 LNHDA, CDR2 SQIVND (reference sequence). V was clipped by 6 bases and J by 4 bases, with 22 bases between them. The CDR3 region is CASSTSGPQIRNQPQHF. In nucleotides, the CDR3 is TGTGCCAGTAGCACTTCCGGGCCCCAAATAAGGAATCAGCCCCAGCATTTT.